This T cell receptor (beta chain) was retrieved from a study of blood T cell repertoires in COVID-19. Study information: Acute-phase and convalescent COVID-19 samples originated in the United States, Italy and Spain.

Germline CDR1 and CDR2: SGHRS and YFSETQ. There are 16 residues in the CDR3. Trimming took 0 bases from V and 2 from J, leaving 11 bases between them. Sequencing was performed with immunoSEQ multiplex PCR; in TCRdb, only in-frame clones are kept and a portion is missing. The sample shows over 200,000 clones, over 75% of them seen only once. The source material was peripheral blood. This rearrangement joins TRBV5-1 to TRBJ1-4; D uncertain. The origin of this receptor is a human donor in a cohort sampled during active COVID-19. As DNA, the CDR3 is TGCGCCAGCAGCTTGGATCTGGCGGGGACTAATGAAAAACTGTTTTTT. This translates into CASSLDLAGTNEKLFF. Full variable domain (outside the CDR3, taken from reference TRBV5-1 and TRBJ1-4): KAGVTQTPRYLIKTRGQQVTLSCSPISGHRSVSWYQQTPGQGLQFLFEYFSETQRNKGNFPGRFSGRQFSNSRSEMNVSTLELGDSALYLCASSLDLAGTNEKLFFGSGTQLSVL.